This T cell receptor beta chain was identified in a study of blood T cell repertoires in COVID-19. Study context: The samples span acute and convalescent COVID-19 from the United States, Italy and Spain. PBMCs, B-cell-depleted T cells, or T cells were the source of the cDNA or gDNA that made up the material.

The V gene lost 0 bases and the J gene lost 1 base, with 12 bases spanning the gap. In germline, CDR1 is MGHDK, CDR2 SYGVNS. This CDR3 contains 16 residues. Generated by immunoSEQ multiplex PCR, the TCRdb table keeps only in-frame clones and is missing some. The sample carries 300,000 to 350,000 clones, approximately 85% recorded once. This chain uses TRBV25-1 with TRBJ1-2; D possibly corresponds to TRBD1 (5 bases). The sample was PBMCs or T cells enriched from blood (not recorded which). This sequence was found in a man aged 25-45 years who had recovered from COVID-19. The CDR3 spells CASSEYMGGYNYGYTF. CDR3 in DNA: TGTGCCAGCAGTGAATATATGGGGGGTTATAACTATGGCTACACCTTC.